This record concerns one T cell receptor (beta chain) sequence. Antigen unknown. This entry is derived from a study of graft-versus-host responses after intestinal transplantation. Study summary: The transplants performed in recipients were multivisceral, liver-intestinal, or isolated intestinal. The whole recipient group had anti-thymocyte globulin induction followed by tacrolimus and steroids for two to three years.

TCRdb's table, derived via immunoSEQ multiplex PCR, lists solely in-frame clones and lacks some. The data show 85,000 to 100,000 clones, 86% seen once. Study observations and caveats: Early HvG declines after transplant were associated with peak circulating GvH clone levels.

V was pared by 0 bases and J by 7 bases, with 8 bases between. The CDR3 covers 12 residues. In germline, CDR1 is SGHNT, CDR2 YYREEE (reference sequence). The clonotype was recovered from a human patient who received an intestinal transplant, so some T cells may come from the graft donor. This material consisted of PBMCs, taken 255 days after intestinal transplant. This chain uses TRBV5-4 with TRBJ2-7, with D unresolved. The CDR3 loop is CASSLGVSEQYF. In DNA, the CDR3 is TGTGCCAGCAGCTTGGGGGTCAGTGAGCAGTACTTC.